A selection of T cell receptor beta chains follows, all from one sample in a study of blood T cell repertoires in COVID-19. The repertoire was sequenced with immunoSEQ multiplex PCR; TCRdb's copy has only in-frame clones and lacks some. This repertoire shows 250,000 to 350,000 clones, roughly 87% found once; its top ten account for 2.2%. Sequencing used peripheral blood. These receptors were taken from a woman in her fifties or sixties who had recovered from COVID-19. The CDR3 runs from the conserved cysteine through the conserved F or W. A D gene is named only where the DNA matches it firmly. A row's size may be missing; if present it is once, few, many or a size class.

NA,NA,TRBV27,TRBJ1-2,TGTGCCAGCAGCCCGGCAGGGAACTATGGCTACACCTTC,CASSPAGNYGYTF
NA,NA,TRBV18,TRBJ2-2,TGTGCCAGCTCACCAGGAAGGGGAAGGGGAACCGGGGAGCTGTTTTTT,CASSPGRGRGTGELFF
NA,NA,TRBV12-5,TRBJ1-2,TGTGCTAGTGGTTTGCTCGGACAGAGCTATGGCTACACCTTC,CASGLLGQSYGYTF
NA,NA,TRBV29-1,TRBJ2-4,TGCAGCGTTGGACAGGGACTAGCCAAAAACATTCAGTACTTC,CSVGQGLAKNIQYF
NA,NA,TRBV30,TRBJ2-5,TGTGCCTGGAGTGTAGGAGGGACCGGTGGGGAGACCCAGTACTTC,CAWSVGGTGGETQYF
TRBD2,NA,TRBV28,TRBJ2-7,TGTGCCAGCAGAAGTAGCGGGAGGGCCGGCGAGCAGTACTTC,CASRSSGRAGEQYF
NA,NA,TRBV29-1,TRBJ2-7,TGCAGCGTTGTACCTAGCGAGCACGAGCAGTACTTC,CSVVPSEHEQYF
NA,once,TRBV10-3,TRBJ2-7,TGTGCCACCCGGACAGTCTACGAGCAGTACTTC,CATRTVYEQYF
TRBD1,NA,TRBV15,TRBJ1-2,TGTGCCACCAGCGCACAGGGGTCGTATGGCTACACCTTC,CATSAQGSYGYTF
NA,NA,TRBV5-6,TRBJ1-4,TGTGCTAGCGGGGGCGCGTCAGGTGAAAAACTGTTTTTT,CASGGASGEKLFF
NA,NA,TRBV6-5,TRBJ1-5,TGTGCCAGCGATACTACGGGGAGTAGCAATCAGCCCCAGCATTTT,CASDTTGSSNQPQHF
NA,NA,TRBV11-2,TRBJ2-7,TGTGCCAGCAGCCACGGGACTTCAGGAACCTTCTACGAGCAGTACTTC,CASSHGTSGTFYEQYF
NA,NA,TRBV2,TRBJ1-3,TGTGCCAGCAGGCTAGACGGGAACACCATATATTTT,CASRLDGNTIYF
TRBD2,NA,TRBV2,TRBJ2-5,TGTGCCAGCAGTACCCAGACTAGCGGGGGAGAGACCCAGTACTTC,CASSTQTSGGETQYF
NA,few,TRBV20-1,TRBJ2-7,TGCAGTGCTAGTTCCGGGGGAAGCTCCTACGAGCAGTACTTC,CSASSGGSSYEQYF
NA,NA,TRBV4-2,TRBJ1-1,NA,CASSQWTENTEAFFGQGGAFF
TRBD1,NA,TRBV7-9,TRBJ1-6,TGTGCCAGCAGCTTAGGACAGGGGCCTCATTCACCCCTCCACTTT,CASSLGQGPHSPLHF
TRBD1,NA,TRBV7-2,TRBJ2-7,TGTGCCAGCAGTCACCGGGACAGGGGGCGCGAGCAGTACTTC,CASSHRDRGREQYF
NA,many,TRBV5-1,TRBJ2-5,TGCGCCAGCAGCAAATCTAGCGCAGAGACCCAGTACTTC,CASSKSSAETQYF
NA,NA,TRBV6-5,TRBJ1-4,TGTGCCAGCAGCCTCCACAGGGCAACTAATGAAAAACTGTTTTTT,CASSLHRATNEKLFF
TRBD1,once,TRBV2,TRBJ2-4,TGTGCCAGCAGTGAACACAGGGGGCAAAACATTCAGTACTTC,CASSEHRGQNIQYF
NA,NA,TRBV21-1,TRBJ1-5,TGTGCCAGCAGCCCACACAGGGTCTTAAGGGATCAGCCCCAGCATTTT,CASSPHRVLRDQPQHF
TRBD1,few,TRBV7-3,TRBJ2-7,TGTGCCAGCAGCCCCGGACAGGGGTCTTCCTACGAGCAGTACTTC,CASSPGQGSSYEQYF